The clone carrying this TCR beta chain has at least ten counts. Its antigen is not known. Trimming removed 5 bases from V and 0 bases from J; junction bases left unmatched: 3. CDR1 and CDR2 (germline): SGHRS, YFSETQ. This CDR3 is 14 amino acids long. Described time point: newly diagnosed GD, antithyroid drugs for less than 3 months. The authors made the TCR library using RNA they extracted from PBMCs. Patients all came to the study from an endocrinology department in Xi'an, China. The data originate from a study of regulatory T cells in long-lasting Graves disease. Study-level information: Graves' patients with a new diagnosis had received antithyroid drugs under 3 months.

iRepertoire HTBI primers and Arm-PCR of CDR3 regions built TCR beta libraries. Each CDR3 protein is one row after TCRdb ran MiXCR on the multiplex PCR reads. The table lists about 400,000 distinct CDR3 sequences, 15% of them singletons, with 20% to 25% in the top ten. Points from the study as a whole: TCR diversity in persistent Graves' patients was below that of newly diagnosed ones. There were preferences for TRBV28, TRBJ1-2 and TRBJ2-5 in persistent disease.

The genes are TRBV5-1 and TRBJ2-7, with 9 bases matching TRBD2. This receptor was obtained from a female donor with Graves disease. Sequenced material: peripheral blood mononuclear cells (PBMCs), taken at new diagnosis, from a patient treated with antithyroid drugs. The CDR3 DNA reads TGCGCCAGCAGAAGCGGGAGGACCTCCTACGAGCAGTACTTC. It specifies CASRSGRTSYEQYF. Using reference TRBV5-1 and TRBJ2-7 for the parts outside the CDR3, the full variable domain is KAGVTQTPRYLIKTRGQQVTLSCSPISGHRSVSWYQQTPGQGLQFLFEYFSETQRNKGNFPGRFSGRQFSNSRSEMNVSTLELGDSALYLCASRSGRTSYEQYFGPGTRLTVT.